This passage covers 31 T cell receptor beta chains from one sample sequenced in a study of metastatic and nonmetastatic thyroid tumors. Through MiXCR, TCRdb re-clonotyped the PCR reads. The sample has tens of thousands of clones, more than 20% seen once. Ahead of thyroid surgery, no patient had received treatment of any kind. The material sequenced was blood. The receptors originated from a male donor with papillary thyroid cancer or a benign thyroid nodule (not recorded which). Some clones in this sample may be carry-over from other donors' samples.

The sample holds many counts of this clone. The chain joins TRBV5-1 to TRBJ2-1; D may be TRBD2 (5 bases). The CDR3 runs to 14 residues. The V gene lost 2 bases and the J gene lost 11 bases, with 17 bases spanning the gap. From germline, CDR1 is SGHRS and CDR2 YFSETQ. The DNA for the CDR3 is TGCGCCAGCAGCTTCGAGGGAAGGAACGAAAAGCAGTTCTTC. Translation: CASSFEGRNEKQFF.

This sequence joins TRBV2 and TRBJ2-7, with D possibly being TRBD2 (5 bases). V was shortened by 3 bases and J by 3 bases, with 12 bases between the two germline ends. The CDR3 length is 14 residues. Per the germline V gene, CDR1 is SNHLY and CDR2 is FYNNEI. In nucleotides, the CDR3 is TGTGCCAGCAGTGAGCTAGCTGCCGGCTACGAGCAGTACTTC. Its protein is CASSELAAGYEQYF. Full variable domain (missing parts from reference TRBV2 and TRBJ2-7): EPEVTQTPSHQVTQMGQEVILRCVPISNHLYFYWYRQILGQKVEFLVSFYNNEISEKSEIFDDQFSVERPDGSNFTLKIRSTKLEDSAMYFCASSELAAGYEQYFGPGTRLTVT.

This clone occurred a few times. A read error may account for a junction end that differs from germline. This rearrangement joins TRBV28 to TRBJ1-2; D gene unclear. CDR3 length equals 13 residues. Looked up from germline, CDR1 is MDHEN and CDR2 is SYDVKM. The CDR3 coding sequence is TGTGCCAGCAGTCTATGGATTGCTGATGGCTACACCTTC. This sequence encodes CASSLWIADGYTF.

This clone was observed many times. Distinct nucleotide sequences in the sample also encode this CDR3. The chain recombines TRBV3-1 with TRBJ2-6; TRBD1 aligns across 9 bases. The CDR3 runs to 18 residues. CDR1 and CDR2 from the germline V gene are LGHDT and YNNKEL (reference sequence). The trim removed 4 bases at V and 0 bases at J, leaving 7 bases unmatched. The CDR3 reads CASSRSGTGISGANVLTF. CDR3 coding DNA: TGTGCCAGCAGCCGCTCCGGGACAGGGATCTCTGGGGCCAACGTCCTGACTTTC.

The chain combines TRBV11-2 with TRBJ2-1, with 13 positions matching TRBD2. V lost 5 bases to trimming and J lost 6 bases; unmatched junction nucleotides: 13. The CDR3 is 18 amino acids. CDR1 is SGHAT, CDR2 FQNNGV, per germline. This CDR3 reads CASSLGLAGAPGLNEQFF. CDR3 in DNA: TGTGCCAGCAGCCTAGGACTAGCGGGAGCCCCGGGTCTCAATGAGCAGTTCTTC.

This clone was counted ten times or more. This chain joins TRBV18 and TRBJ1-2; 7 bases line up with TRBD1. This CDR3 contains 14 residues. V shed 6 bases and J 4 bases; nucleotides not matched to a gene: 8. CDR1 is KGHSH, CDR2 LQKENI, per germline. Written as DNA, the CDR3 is TGTGCCAGCTCCACCGGGACAGCTTTCTATGGCTACACCTTC. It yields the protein CASSTGTAFYGYTF.

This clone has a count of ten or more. CDR3 sequence reads: CASSAGGRGFWHEQYF. The CDR3 DNA sequence: TGCGCCAGCAGCGCGGGGGGCAGGGGCTTCTGGCACGAGCAGTACTTC. This chain connects TRBV5-1 to TRBJ2-7, with 8 bases lining up with TRBD2. After removal of 4 bases from V and 5 bases from J, the junction contained 14 bases not matched to a gene. The CDR3 totals 16 residues. CDR1 and CDR2 (germline): SGHRS, YFSETQ.

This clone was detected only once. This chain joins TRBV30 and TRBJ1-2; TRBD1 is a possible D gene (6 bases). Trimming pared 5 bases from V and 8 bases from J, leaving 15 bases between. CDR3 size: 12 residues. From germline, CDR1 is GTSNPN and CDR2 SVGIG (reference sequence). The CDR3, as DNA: TGTGCCTGGCGAGGGGGGGCGGAGGGCTACACCTTC. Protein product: CAWRGGAEGYTF. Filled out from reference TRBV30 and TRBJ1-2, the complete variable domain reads SQTIHQWPATLVQPVGSPLSLECTVEGTSNPNLYWYRQAAGRGLQLLFYSVGIGQISSEVPQNLSASRPQDRQFILSSKKLLLSDSGFYLCAWRGGAEGYTFGSGTRLTVV.

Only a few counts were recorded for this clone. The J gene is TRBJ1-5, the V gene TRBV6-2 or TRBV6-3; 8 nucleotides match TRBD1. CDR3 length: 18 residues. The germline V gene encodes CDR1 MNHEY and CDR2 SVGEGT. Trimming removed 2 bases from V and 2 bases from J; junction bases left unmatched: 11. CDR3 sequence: CASSYRDRTLSGNQPQHF. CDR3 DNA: TGTGCCAGCAGTTACCGGGACAGGACCCTCAGCGGCAATCAGCCCCAGCATTTT.

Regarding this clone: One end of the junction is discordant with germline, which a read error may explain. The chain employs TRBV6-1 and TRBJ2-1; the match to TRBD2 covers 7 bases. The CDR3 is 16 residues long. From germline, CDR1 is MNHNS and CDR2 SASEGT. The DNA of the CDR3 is TGTTCCAGCAGTGAATTCGTGGGGGAGGGAGGCAATGAGCAGTTCTTC. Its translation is CSSSEFVGEGGNEQFF.

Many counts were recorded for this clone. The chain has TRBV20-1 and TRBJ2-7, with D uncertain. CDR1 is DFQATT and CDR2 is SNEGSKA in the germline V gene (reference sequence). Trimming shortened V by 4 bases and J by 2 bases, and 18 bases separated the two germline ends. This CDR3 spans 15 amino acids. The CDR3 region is CSATGEEPAAYEQYF. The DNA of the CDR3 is TGCAGTGCTACAGGCGAGGAACCCGCAGCCTACGAGCAGTACTTC.

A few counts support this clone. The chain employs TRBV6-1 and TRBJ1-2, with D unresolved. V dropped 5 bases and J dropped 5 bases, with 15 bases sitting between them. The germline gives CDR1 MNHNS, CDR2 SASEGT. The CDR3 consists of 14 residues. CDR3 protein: CASSRPVHGYGYTF. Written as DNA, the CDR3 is TGTGCCAGCAGTAGACCCGTCCACGGGTATGGCTACACCTTC.

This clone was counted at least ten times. DNA for the CDR3: TGTGCCAGCAGCTTCATAGAGGACAACCTCTACGAGCAGTACTTC. Its protein product is CASSFIEDNLYEQYF. The gene calls are TRBV5-5 and TRBJ2-7, with a tentative D call TRBD1 (5 bases). Trimming stripped 2 bases from V and 3 bases from J, with 15 bases between. CDR3 length equals 15 residues. Germline-derived CDR1 and CDR2 are SGHKS and YYEKEE (reference sequence).

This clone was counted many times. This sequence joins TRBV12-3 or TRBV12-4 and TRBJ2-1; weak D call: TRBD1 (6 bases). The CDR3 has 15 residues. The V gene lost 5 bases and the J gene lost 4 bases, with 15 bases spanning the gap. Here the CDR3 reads CASSIGGLLYNEQFF. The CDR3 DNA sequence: TGTGCCAGCAGTATAGGGGGTCTCCTTTACAATGAGCAGTTCTTC.

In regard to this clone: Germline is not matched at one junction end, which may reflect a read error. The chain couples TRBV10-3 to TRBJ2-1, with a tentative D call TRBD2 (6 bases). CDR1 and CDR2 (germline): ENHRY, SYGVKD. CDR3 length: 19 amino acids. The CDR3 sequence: CAISEKGSGMASSYSEQFF. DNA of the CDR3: TGTGCCATCAGTGAGAAGGGTAGCGGAATGGCGAGCTCCTACAGTGAGCAGTTCTTC.

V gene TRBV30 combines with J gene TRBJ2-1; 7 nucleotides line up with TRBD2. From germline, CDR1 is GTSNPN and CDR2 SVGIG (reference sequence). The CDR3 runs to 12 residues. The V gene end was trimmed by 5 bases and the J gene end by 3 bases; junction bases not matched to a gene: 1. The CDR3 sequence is CAWGGGYNEQFF. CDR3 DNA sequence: TGTGCCTGGGGCGGGGGCTACAATGAGCAGTTCTTC.

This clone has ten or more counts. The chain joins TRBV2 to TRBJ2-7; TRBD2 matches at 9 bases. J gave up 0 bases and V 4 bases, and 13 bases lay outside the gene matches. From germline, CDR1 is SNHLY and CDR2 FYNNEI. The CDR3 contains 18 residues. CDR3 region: CASSVPTSGLRDSYEQYF. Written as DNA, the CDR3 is TGTGCCAGCAGTGTTCCAACTAGCGGGCTACGAGACTCCTACGAGCAGTACTTC. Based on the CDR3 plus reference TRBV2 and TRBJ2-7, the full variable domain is EPEVTQTPSHQVTQMGQEVILRCVPISNHLYFYWYRQILGQKVEFLVSFYNNEISEKSEIFDDQFSVERPDGSNFTLKIRSTKLEDSAMYFCASSVPTSGLRDSYEQYFGPGTRLTVT.

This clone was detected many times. The CDR3 sequence is CASSSSGRGKQFF. CDR3 in DNA: TGTGCCAGCAGTAGTAGCGGGAGGGGAAAGCAGTTCTTC. The chain links TRBV9 to TRBJ2-1; the match to TRBD2 covers 11 bases. CDR3 length: 13 amino acids. The V segment lost 5 bases and the J segment 11 bases; nucleotides outside the gene matches: 6. Germline V gene sequence: CDR1 SGDLS, CDR2 YYNGEE.

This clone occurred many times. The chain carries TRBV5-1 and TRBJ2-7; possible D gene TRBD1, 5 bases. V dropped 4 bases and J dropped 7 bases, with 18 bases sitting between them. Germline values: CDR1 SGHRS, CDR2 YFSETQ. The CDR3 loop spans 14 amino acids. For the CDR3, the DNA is TGCGCCAGCAGCCGGCCCAGGGAAGTGGAGGAGCAGTACTTC. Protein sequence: CASSRPREVEEQYF.

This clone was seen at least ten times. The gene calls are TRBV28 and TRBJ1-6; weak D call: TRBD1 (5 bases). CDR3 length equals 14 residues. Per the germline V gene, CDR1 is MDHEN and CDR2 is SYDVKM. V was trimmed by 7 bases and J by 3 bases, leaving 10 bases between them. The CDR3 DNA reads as TGTGCCAGCACCTCCAGGGACTATAATTCACCCCTCCACTTT. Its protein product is CASTSRDYNSPLHF.

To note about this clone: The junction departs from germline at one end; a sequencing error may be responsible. The CDR3 protein is CVSSAGTIGSYYEQYF. As DNA, the CDR3 is TGTGTCAGCAGCGCCGGGACTATCGGGAGTTACTACGAGCAGTACTTC. V usage is TRBV9 and J usage is TRBJ2-7, with 7 bases aligning to TRBD2. This CDR3 region has 16 residues. The germline V gene has CDR1 SGDLS and CDR2 YYNGEE.

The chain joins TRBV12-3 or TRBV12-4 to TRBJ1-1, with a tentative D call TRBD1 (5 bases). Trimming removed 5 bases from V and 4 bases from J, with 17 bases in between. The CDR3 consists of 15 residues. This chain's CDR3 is CASSDLGGGGTEAFF. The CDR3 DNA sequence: TGTGCCAGCAGTGACCTGGGGGGTGGGGGCACTGAAGCTTTCTTT.

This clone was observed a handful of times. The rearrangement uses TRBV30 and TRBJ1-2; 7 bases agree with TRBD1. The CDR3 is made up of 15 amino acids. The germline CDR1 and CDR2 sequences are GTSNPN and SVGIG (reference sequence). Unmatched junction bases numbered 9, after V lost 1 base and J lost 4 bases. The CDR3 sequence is CAWSGPGGQLYGYTF. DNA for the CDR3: TGTGCCTGGAGTGGGCCCGGGGGACAGCTCTATGGCTACACCTTC.

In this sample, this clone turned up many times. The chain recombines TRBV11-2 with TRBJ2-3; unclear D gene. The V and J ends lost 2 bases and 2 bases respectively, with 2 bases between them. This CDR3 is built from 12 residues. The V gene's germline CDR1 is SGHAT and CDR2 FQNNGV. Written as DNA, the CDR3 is TGTGCCAGCAGCTTAACCACAGATACGCAGTATTTT. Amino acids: CASSLTTDTQYF.

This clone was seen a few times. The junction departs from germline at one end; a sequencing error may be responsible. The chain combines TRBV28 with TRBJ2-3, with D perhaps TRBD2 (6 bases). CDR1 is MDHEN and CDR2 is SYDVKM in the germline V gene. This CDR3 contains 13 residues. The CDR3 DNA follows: TGTGCCAGCAAGGACTATCGCACAGATACGCAGTACTTT. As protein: CASKDYRTDTQYF.

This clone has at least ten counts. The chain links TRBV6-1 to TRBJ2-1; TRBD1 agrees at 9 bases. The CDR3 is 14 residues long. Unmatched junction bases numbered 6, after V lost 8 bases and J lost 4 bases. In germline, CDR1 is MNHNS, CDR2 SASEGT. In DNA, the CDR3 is TGTGCCAGCCAGCGACAGGGGGGATACAATGAGCAGTTCTTC. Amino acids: CASQRQGGYNEQFF.

The CDR3 region is CASSFIYSDRTNSYEQYF. Here the CDR3 DNA reads TGCGCCAGCAGCTTTATTTATTCGGACAGGACGAATAGCTACGAGCAGTACTTC. The chain links TRBV5-1 to TRBJ2-7, with TRBD1 identical over 7 bases. V dropped 2 bases and J dropped 3; count of bases not matched to a gene: 17. Germline CDR1 SGHRS, CDR2 YFSETQ. This CDR3 spans 18 amino acids.

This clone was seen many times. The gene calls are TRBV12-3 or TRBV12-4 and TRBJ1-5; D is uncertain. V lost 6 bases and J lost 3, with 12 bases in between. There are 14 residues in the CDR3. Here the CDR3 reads CASSPSPANQPQHF. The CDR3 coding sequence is TGTGCCAGCAGCCCCTCCCCAGCCAATCAGCCCCAGCATTTT.

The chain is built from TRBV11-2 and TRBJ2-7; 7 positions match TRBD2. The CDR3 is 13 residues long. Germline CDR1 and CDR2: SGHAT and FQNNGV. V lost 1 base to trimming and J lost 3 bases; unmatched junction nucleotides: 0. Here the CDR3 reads CASSLGGGYEQYF. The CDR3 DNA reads TGTGCCAGCAGCTTAGGGGGGGGCTACGAGCAGTACTTC.

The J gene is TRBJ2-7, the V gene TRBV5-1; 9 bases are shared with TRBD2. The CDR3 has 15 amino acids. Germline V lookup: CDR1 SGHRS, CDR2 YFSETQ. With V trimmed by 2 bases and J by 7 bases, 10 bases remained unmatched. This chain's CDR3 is CASSFLAGLGREQYF. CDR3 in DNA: TGCGCCAGCAGCTTTCTAGCGGGACTTGGGCGGGAGCAGTACTTC.

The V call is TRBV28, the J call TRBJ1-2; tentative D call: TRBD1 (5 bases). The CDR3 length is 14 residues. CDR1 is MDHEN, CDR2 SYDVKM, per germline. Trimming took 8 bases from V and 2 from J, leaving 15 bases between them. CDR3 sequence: CASGGALLNYGYTF. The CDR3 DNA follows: TGTGCCAGCGGCGGGGCTCTTCTAAACTATGGCTACACCTTC.